The rows below give T cell receptor beta chains drawn from one sample of a study of metastatic and nonmetastatic thyroid tumors. TCRdb re-analyzed the PCR reads using MiXCR. The sample shows 20,000 to 25,000 clones, 9.5% to 15% of them seen only once. The sample comprised blood. The receptors stem from a male donor with papillary thyroid cancer or a benign thyroid nodule (not recorded which). Some clones in this sample may be carry-over from other donors' samples. The conserved cysteine and the conserved F or W are not part of the CDR3 here.

J: TRBJ2-1; V: TRBV20-1; CDR3: SARGRRTNNEQF
J: TRBJ1-4; V: TRBV6-1; CDR3: ASTPMGGIGGEKLF
J: TRBJ2-3; V: TRBV20-1; CDR3: SASEDSTGTQY
J: TRBJ1-5; V: TRBV19; CDR3: ASSSSDRGDNQPQH
J: TRBJ2-1; V: TRBV19; CDR3: ASSMAAGGLLFHNEQF
J: TRBJ2-1; V: TRBV7-9; CDR3: ASIDRTGANEQF
J: TRBJ2-1; V: TRBV18; CDR3: ASSTVASGNEQF
J: TRBJ2-7; V: TRBV28; CDR3: ASSSLIAGGGFGSYEQY
J: TRBJ2-7; V: TRBV27; CDR3: ASRPGAGVSYEQY
J: TRBJ2-1; V: TRBV7-3; CDR3: ASSLGIDNGQF
J: TRBJ2-1; V: TRBV20-1; CDR3: SARDSGSAYNEQF
J: TRBJ1-6; V: TRBV2; CDR3: ASSTGMWDSPLH
J: TRBJ2-3; V: TRBV5-4; CDR3: ASSLVPGGKTDTQY
J: TRBJ2-7; V: TRBV7-8; CDR3: ASSLATLSGRRAYEQY
J: TRBJ2-1; V: TRBV19; CDR3: ASSPGTAVRYNEQF
J: TRBJ1-6; V: TRBV5-1; CDR3: ASSLGQGPTSPLH
J: TRBJ2-7; V: TRBV7-2; CDR3: ASSLARLAGAYEQY